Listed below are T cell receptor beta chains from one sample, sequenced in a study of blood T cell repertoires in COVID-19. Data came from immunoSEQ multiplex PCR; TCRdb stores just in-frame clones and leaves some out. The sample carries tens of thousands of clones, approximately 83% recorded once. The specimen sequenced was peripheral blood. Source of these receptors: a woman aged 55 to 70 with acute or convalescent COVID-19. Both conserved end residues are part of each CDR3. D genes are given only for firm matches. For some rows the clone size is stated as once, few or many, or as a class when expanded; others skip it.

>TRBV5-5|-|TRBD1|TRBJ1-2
TGTGCCAGCAGCTGGGACAGGTCTAACTATGGCTACACCTTC
CASSWDRSNYGYTF
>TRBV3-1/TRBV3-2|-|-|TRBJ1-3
TGTGCCAGCAGCCAATATTCTGGAAACACCATATATTTT
CASSQYSGNTIYF
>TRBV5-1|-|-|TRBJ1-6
TGCGCCAGCAGCCTCCGGGGGGGCGCCGGTAATTCACCCCTCCACTTT
CASSLRGGAGNSPLHF
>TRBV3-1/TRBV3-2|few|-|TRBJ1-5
TGTGCCAGCAGCCAAGGGGAGAGCAATCAGCCCCAGCATTTT
CASSQGESNQPQHF
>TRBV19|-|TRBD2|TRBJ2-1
TGTGCCAGTAGTATCTTAGCGGGAGGATCGTGGGAGCAGTTCTTC
CASSILAGGSWEQFF
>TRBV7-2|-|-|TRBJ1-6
TGTGCCAGCAGCTTGCTCAGGGTTAATTCACCCCTCCACTTT
CASSLLRVNSPLHF
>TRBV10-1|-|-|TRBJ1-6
TGCGCCAGCAGTGACCCGCTCGGAGAGGATTCACCCCTCCACTTT
CASSDPLGEDSPLHF
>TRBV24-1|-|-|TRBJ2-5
TGTGCCACCAGTGATTTGAGAGAAGACCAAGAGACCCAGTACTTC
CATSDLREDQETQYF
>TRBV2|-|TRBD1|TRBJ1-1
TGTGCCAGCAAGACAGGGGGCGGTCGGGGCACTGAAGCTTTCTTT
CASKTGGGRGTEAFF
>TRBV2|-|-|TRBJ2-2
TGTGCCAGCAAGTACAGGGCGAACACCGGGGAGCTGTTTTTT
CASKYRANTGELFF
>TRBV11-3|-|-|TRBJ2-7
TGTGCCAGCAGCTTGACGACTAACTCCTACGAGCAGTACTTC
CASSLTTNSYEQYF
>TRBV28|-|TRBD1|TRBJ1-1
TGTGCCAGCAGTCCATGGTCTGGGACAGGGAACACTGAAGCTTTCTTT
CASSPWSGTGNTEAFF
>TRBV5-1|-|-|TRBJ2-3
TGCGCCAGCAGCTCAGTGGACTTAACAGATACGCAGTATTTT
CASSSVDLTDTQYF
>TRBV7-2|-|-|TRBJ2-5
TGTGCCAGCAGCTTAGACAGATTTCAAGAGACCCAGTACTTC
CASSLDRFQETQYF
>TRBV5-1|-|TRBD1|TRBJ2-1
TGCGCCAGCAGCTTGGGAACAGGGGGATGGGGAAATGAGCAGTTCTTC
CASSLGTGGWGNEQFF
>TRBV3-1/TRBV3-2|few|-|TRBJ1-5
TGTGCCAGCAGCCAAGATCTTAGTGGCAATCAGCCCCAGCATTTT
CASSQDLSGNQPQHF
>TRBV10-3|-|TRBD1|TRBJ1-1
TGTGCCATCAGGCCCCCGACAGGGCTGGCTTTCTTT
CAIRPPTGLAFF
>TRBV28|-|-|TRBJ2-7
TGTGCCAGCCTTCCCGTTAACTCCTACGAGCAGTACTTC
CASLPVNSYEQYF
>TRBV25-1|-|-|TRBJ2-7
TGTGCCAGTGCCCAGGAATCCTACGAGCAGTACTTC
CASAQESYEQYF
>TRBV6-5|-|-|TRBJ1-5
TGTGCCAGCAGCCCAACAGGGAATAGCAATCAGCCCCAGCATTTT
CASSPTGNSNQPQHF
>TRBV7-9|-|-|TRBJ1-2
TGTGCCAGCAGCTTACAAGGGGCGTCTGGCTACACCTTC
CASSLQGASGYTF
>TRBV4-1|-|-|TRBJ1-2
TGCGCCAGCAGCCAAGAGCTCCCACAGGGCAACGGCTACACCTTC
CASSQELPQGNGYTF
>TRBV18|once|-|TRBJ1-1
TGTGCCAGCTCCCCTTCGGACAGCCTCCTAGTCTCTTTT
CASSPSDSLLVSF
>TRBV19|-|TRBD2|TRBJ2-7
TGTGCCAGTAGTGCGACGGGACTACGGGGCTACGAGCAGTACTTC
CASSATGLRGYEQYF
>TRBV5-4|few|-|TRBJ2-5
TGTGCCAGCAGCTTGTCGGGGTCCCAAGAGACCCAGTACTTC
CASSLSGSQETQYF
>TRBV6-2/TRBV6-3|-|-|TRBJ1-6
TGTGCCAGCAGTCGAACTGTTGAGCCCCTCCACTTT
CASSRTVEPLHF
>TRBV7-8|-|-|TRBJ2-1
TGTGCCAGCAGCTACGGGTCCTGGAATGAGCAGTTCTTC
CASSYGSWNEQFF
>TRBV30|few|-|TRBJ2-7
TGTGCCTGGACCTCCGGGGTTTCCGCATACGAGCAGTACTTC
CAWTSGVSAYEQYF
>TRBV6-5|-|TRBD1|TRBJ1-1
TGTGCCAGCAGCGACAGGGGGCGCGGAACTGAAGCTTTCTTT
CASSDRGRGTEAFF
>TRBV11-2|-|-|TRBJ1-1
TGTGCCAGCAGCCCGAACGTTGGGGGGTTAACAACCCCAACTGAAGCTTTCTTT
CASSPNVGGLTTPTEAFF
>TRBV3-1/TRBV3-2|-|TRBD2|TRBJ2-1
TGTGCCAGCAGCCATCCACCCACAGCGGGAGGGTACAATGAGCAGTTCTTC
CASSHPPTAGGYNEQFF
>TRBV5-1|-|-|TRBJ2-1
TGCGCCAGCAGCATCAGCAGCGGCTACTCCTACAATGAGCAGTTCTTC
CASSISSGYSYNEQFF
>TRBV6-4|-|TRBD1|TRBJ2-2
TGTGCCAGCAGTGACACGGACAGGGACGGGGAGCTGTTTTTT
CASSDTDRDGELFF
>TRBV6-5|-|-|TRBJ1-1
TGTGCCAGCAGTTACACTGCCACAGGGAGTCACACTGAAGCTTTCTTT
CASSYTATGSHTEAFF
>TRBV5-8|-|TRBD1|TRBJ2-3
TGTGCCAGCAGCTGGACAGGGAACACAGATACGCAGTATTTT
CASSWTGNTDTQYF
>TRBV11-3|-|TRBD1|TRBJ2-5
TGTGCCAGCAGCTTGGACAGGGGCTTACAAGAGACCCAGTACTTC
CASSLDRGLQETQYF
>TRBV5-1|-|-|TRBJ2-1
TGCGCCAGCAGCTTGGCCCCCAGCGCTAGCTCCTACAATGAGCAGTTCTTC
CASSLAPSASSYNEQFF
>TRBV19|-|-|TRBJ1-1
TGTGCCAGTGGGGGGGCCGGGACGAACACTGAAGCTTTCTTT
CASGGAGTNTEAFF
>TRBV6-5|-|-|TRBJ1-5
TGTGCCAGCAGTTACAACGGGAATCAGCCCCAGCATTTT
CASSYNGNQPQHF
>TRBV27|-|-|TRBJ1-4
TGTGCCAGCAGTTTCAGTACTAATGAAAAACTGTTTTTT
CASSFSTNEKLFF
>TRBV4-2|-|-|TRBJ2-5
TGTGCCAGCAGCCAATCGGGCCAAGAGACCCAGTACTTC
CASSQSGQETQYF
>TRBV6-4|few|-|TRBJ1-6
TGTGCCAGCAGTGTCGGGAGCTCCTATAATTCACCCCTCCACTTT
CASSVGSSYNSPLHF
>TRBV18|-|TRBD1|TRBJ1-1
TGTGCCAGCTCGCGAACAGGGGTCGGGACTGAAGCTTTCTTT
CASSRTGVGTEAFF
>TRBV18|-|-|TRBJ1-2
TGTGCCAGCTCAGACAACCGGGAAAATGGCTACACCTTC
CASSDNRENGYTF
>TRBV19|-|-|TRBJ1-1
TGTGCCAGTAGTACCGACATACACGAGAACACTGAAGCTTTCTTT
CASSTDIHENTEAFF